These 17 T cell receptor beta chains came from one sample sequenced in a study of human T cells and chemical hapten exposure. The time point: pre-sensitization, week 0. Described treatment: therapeutic diphenylcyclopropenone sensitization with weekly scalp DPC. TCRdb recomputed calls from the RACE reads with MiXCR, one row per CDR3 protein. This table holds more than 300,000 distinct CDR3 sequences, roughly 6% found once. Here the sequenced sample was whole blood, taken in connection with sensitization to the hapten diphenylcyclopropenone (DPC). Receptor source: a woman aged 18-29 years with alopecia areata. Some clones in this sample may be carry-over from other donors' samples.

This clonotype was observed many times. The chain carries TRBV2 and TRBJ1-1, with D maybe TRBD1 (6 bases). The germline V and J ends were trimmed by 9 bases and 6 bases, with 11 bases remaining between them. The CDR3 covers 11 residues. Per germline, CDR1 SNHLY and CDR2 FYNNEI. The CDR3 region has the DNA TGTGCCAGTCGACAGGAGGCTGAAGCTTTCTTT. Translating gives CASRQEAEAFF.

The rearrangement uses TRBV6-1 and TRBJ1-4, with a weak D call TRBD1 (5 bases). Germline CDR1 and CDR2: MNHNS and SASEGT. V was trimmed by 0 bases and J by 5 bases, leaving 25 bases between them. The CDR3 covers 20 residues. CDR3 loop: CASSEAPGPGVWGTNEKLFF. Written as DNA, the CDR3 is TGTGCCAGCAGTGAAGCGCCGGGTCCGGGGGTATGGGGGACGAATGAAAAACTGTTTTTT.

In its sample, this clonotype was seen many times. The V call is TRBV12-3 or TRBV12-4, the J call TRBJ2-1; the match to TRBD2 covers 12 bases. Trimming at V came to 7 bases and at J to 7 bases, leaving 8 bases not matched to a gene. This CDR3 region has 15 residues. Here the CDR3 DNA reads TGTGCCAGCATGCTAGCGGGAGGGTTTGGGAATGAGCAGTTCTTC. Translating it yields CASMLAGGFGNEQFF.

Only a few counts were recorded for this clonotype. V gene TRBV2 combines with J gene TRBJ1-6; TRBD1 might be the D (5 bases). The CDR3 contains 13 residues. V lost 7 bases to trimming and J lost 10 bases, with 14 bases between them. Germline V gene lookup returns CDR1 SNHLY and CDR2 FYNNEI. CDR3: CASKGQGLSPLHF. CDR3 nucleotides: TGTGCCAGCAAGGGGCAAGGGTTGTCACCCCTCCACTTT.

This chain connects TRBV20-1 to TRBJ1-4, with D perhaps TRBD1 (5 bases). Germline lookup yields CDR1 DFQATT and CDR2 SNEGSKA (reference sequence). This CDR3 contains 15 residues. V was trimmed by 3 bases and J by 7 bases, leaving 18 bases between them. The CDR3 sequence is CSARTGLRRGEKLFF. The CDR3 DNA reads TGCAGTGCTAGGACGGGACTTCGGCGGGGTGAAAAACTGTTTTTT.

The rearrangement links TRBV6-2 or TRBV6-3 to TRBJ2-1; 13 nucleotides align to TRBD2. The CDR3 has 19 residues. The V gene's germline CDR1 is MNHEY and CDR2 SVGEGT. Losses at the gene ends were 5 bases for V and 0 bases for J; bases not matched to a gene: 10. The CDR3 loop reads CASSRGLAGSLSSYNEQFF. As DNA, the CDR3 is TGTGCCAGCAGTAGGGGACTAGCGGGGTCTTTAAGCTCCTACAATGAGCAGTTCTTC.

This clonotype has at least ten counts. The genes are TRBV9 and TRBJ2-1; D may correspond to TRBD1 or TRBD2 (6 bases each). V lost 0 bases, J lost 0 bases, and 16 bases lay in between. CDR1 and CDR2 (germline): SGDLS, YYNGEE. CDR3 length equals 18 residues. The CDR3 bases are TGTGCCAGCAGCGTAGGCGGGACACCAAGATACTCCTACAATGAGCAGTTCTTC. It translates to CASSVGGTPRYSYNEQFF. The full variable domain, with the rest looked up from reference TRBV9 and TRBJ2-1, is DSGVTQTPKHLITATGQRVTLRCSPRSGDLSVYWYQQSLDQGLQFLIQYYNGEERAKGNILERFSAQQFPDLHSELNLSSLELGDSALYFCASSVGGTPRYSYNEQFFGPGTRLTVL.

This clonotype showed up just a few times. The chain combines TRBV6-2 or TRBV6-3 with TRBJ2-1, with 11 nucleotides matching TRBD2. J gave up 4 bases and V 5 bases, and 16 bases lay outside the gene matches. The length of the CDR3 is 19 residues. Germline V gene lookup returns CDR1 MNHEY and CDR2 SVGEGT. The CDR3 DNA sequence: TGTGCCAGCAGTACCCCTTCGTGGGTAGCGGGGGGGCAGTACAATGAGCAGTTCTTC. Translated: CASSTPSWVAGGQYNEQFF.

This clonotype was seen repeatedly, ten times or more. V and J are TRBV6-1 and TRBJ2-5, with D possibly TRBD2 on 6 matching bases. V gave up 7 bases and J gave up 2 bases, with 17 bases separating them. Germline V gene sequence: CDR1 MNHNS, CDR2 SASEGT. This CDR3 is built from 15 residues. The CDR3 sequence is CASTPLRDLQETQYF. The CDR3 DNA sequence: TGTGCCAGCACCCCACTAAGGGACTTACAAGAGACCCAGTACTTC.

For the CDR3, the DNA is TGCGCCAGCAGCCAAGGGGGACAGGGTGGGTACGAGCAGTACTTC. Amino acid sequence: CASSQGGQGGYEQYF. The chain joins TRBV4-3 to TRBJ2-7; 9 positions agree with TRBD1. CDR1 is LGHNA, CDR2 YSLEER, per germline. The CDR3 is 15 amino acids. J gave up 4 bases and V 1 base, and 5 bases lay outside the gene matches.

There are a few counts of this clonotype. This chain uses TRBV6-5 with TRBJ1-6; 8 bases are a match to TRBD1. The CDR3 extends over 15 amino acids. The V and J ends lost 9 bases and 5 bases, in that order; junction bases with no gene match: 9. Germline V CDR1 and CDR2: MNHEY, SVGAGI. The CDR3 sequence is CASSRTGSNNSPLHF. The CDR3, as DNA: TGTGCCAGTTCGAGGACAGGGTCAAATAATTCACCCCTCCACTTT.

The table lists this clonotype with a few counts. CDR3 in DNA: TGTGCCAGCAGCTTAGAAACCGGGAGTGAAAAACTGTTTTTT. This codes for CASSLETGSEKLFF. The chain combines TRBV7-6 with TRBJ1-4; no clear D gene. The V and J ends lost 1 base and 7 bases respectively, with 10 bases between them. The CDR3 totals 14 residues. Germline V lookup: CDR1 SGHVS, CDR2 FNYEAQ.

This chain joins TRBV5-5 and TRBJ1-2; 10 bases line up with TRBD1. J gave up 4 bases and V 2 bases, and 8 bases lay outside the gene matches. CDR3 length: 16 residues. Germline V lookup: CDR1 SGHKS, CDR2 YYEKEE (reference sequence). CDR3 nucleotide sequence: TGTGCCAGCAGCTTCCTGGTTCGGACAGGGGGCTATGGCTACACCTTC. Encoded protein: CASSFLVRTGGYGYTF. Full variable domain (rest looked up from reference TRBV5-5 and TRBJ1-2): DAGVTQSPTHLIKTRGQQVTLRCSPISGHKSVSWYQQVLGQGPQFIFQYYEKEERGRGNFPDRFSARQFPNYSSELNVNALLLGDSALYLCASSFLVRTGGYGYTFGSGTRLTVV.

The chain links TRBV7-6 to TRBJ1-5; perhaps TRBD1 as D (5 bases). There are 13 residues in the CDR3. Germline V gives CDR1 SGHVS, CDR2 FNYEAQ. V was cut by 5 bases and J by 7 bases, with 12 bases left in between. CDR3 DNA: TGTGCCAGCAGCATCCTGCAGGGACAGCCCCAGCATTTT. It yields the protein CASSILQGQPQHF.

The chain joins TRBV20-1 to TRBJ2-3; TRBD2 matches 7 bases. V shed 3 bases and J 2 bases; nucleotides not matched to a gene: 11. The V gene's germline CDR1 is DFQATT and CDR2 SNEGSKA (reference sequence). This CDR3 contains 16 residues. The CDR3 region has the DNA TGCAGTGCTAGCCTAATGGCGGGGGTGTCCACAGATACGCAGTATTTT. Its protein product is CSASLMAGVSTDTQYF.

This clonotype has only a few counts. This sequence joins TRBV27 and TRBJ1-1; 7 bases agree with TRBD1. Germline V gene sequence: CDR1 MNHEY, CDR2 SMNVEV (reference sequence). This CDR3 contains 15 residues. Germline trimming cut 6 bases from V and 3 bases from J; bases unmatched to any gene: 10. The CDR3 coding sequence is TGTGCCAGCAGGCCCGGAGGGACAGTCCACACTGAAGCTTTCTTT. Amino acids: CASRPGGTVHTEAFF.

The chain carries TRBV28 and TRBJ1-2; D gene uncertain. Germline values: CDR1 MDHEN, CDR2 SYDVKM. The V end lost 6 bases, the J end lost 2 bases, and 10 bases lay between the germline ends. This CDR3 has 13 amino acids. In nucleotides, the CDR3 is TGTGCCAGCAGCGGACCGCCGAACTATGGCTACACCTTC. Protein product: CASSGPPNYGYTF.